This passage covers 20 T cell receptor beta chains from one sample sequenced in a study of T cell repertoires in cytomegalovirus infection. The antigens of these receptors remain unknown. TCRdb re-analysed the reads in MiXCR, keeping a single row per CDR3 protein. This table holds 200,000 or so distinct CDR3 sequences, 35% to 40% found once. The sequenced sample was CD8+ T cells from cultured PBMCs, obtained from culture after CMV antigen stimulation. The receptors derive from a human donor in good health (CMV status not recorded). Some clones in this sample may be carry-over from other donors' samples.

This clonotype turned up a few times. The rearrangement joins TRBV7-8 to TRBJ2-3, with D unclear. Trimming stripped 2 bases from V and 2 bases from J, with 5 bases between. The CDR3 has 13 residues. CDR1 and CDR2 (germline): SGHVS, FQNEAQ. The CDR3 nucleotides read TGTGCCAGCAGCTTAAGGAACACAGATACGCAGTATTTT. Encoded protein: CASSLRNTDTQYF.

The V call is TRBV5-1, the J call TRBJ2-7, with TRBD1 matching 7 bases. This CDR3 contains 14 residues. Losses at the gene ends were 2 bases for V and 3 bases for J; bases not matched to a gene: 5. From germline, CDR1 is SGHRS and CDR2 YFSETQ. The CDR3 nucleotides read TGCGCCAGCAGCTTCGGACAGGACCTCTACGAGCAGTACTTC. Translation gives CASSFGQDLYEQYF.

The rearrangement links TRBV12-3 or TRBV12-4 to TRBJ2-7; a possible D gene is TRBD2 (5 bases). V was trimmed by 7 bases and J by 6 bases, leaving 13 bases between them. The CDR3 is 12 residues long. CDR3 region: CASTGRRPEQYF. In nucleotides, the CDR3 is TGTGCCAGCACGGGTAGGAGGCCCGAGCAGTACTTC.

This clonotype has more than one count but fewer than ten. The rearrangement uses TRBV7-9 and TRBJ2-7; 7 bases map to TRBD2. This CDR3 is 15 amino acids long. V was clipped by 5 bases and J by 2 bases; unmatched bases: 9. Germline CDR1 is SEHNR and CDR2 is FQNEAQ (reference sequence). CDR3 residues: CASSEVGGDPYEQYF. The CDR3 DNA is TGTGCCAGCAGCGAGGTGGGGGGGGACCCCTACGAGCAGTACTTC.

This chain joins TRBV24-1 and TRBJ2-2, with TRBD1 matching over 7 bases. The junction had 7 bases not matched to a gene; V was cut back by 4 bases and J by 3 bases. CDR1 is KGHDR, CDR2 SFDVKD, per germline. CDR3 length: 16 residues. CDR3 region: CATSDTRTGDTGELFF. The CDR3 DNA reads TGTGCCACCAGTGACACTCGGACAGGCGACACCGGGGAGCTGTTTTTT.

The chain recombines TRBV27 with TRBJ2-1; possible D gene TRBD2, 6 bases. Deletions cut 2 bases from V and 0 bases from J, with 11 bases between. The germline CDR1 and CDR2 sequences are MNHEY and SMNVEV (reference sequence). The CDR3 contains 16 residues. CDR3 sequence (DNA): TGTGCCAGCAGTTTAAATGCGGGAAGCTCCTACAATGAGCAGTTCTTC. Translation gives CASSLNAGSSYNEQFF.

V and J are TRBV3-1 and TRBJ2-7; D is unresolved. Germline CDR1 LGHDT, CDR2 YNNKEL (reference sequence). The CDR3 loop spans 15 amino acids. The V gene lost 1 base and the J gene lost 2 bases, with 12 bases spanning the gap. The CDR3 DNA is TGTGCCAGCAGCCAAGGACTGCTTGAAACCTACGAGCAGTACTTC. Encoded protein: CASSQGLLETYEQYF.

Many counts were recorded for this clonotype. The chain is built from TRBV4-2 and TRBJ1-6; D is unclear. The germline V gene encodes CDR1 LGHNA and CDR2 YNFKEQ. There are 16 residues in the CDR3. V lost 5 bases to trimming and J lost 4 bases, with 15 bases between them. This chain's CDR3 is CASSDRPGIYNSPLHF. The CDR3 DNA follows: TGTGCCAGCAGCGACCGACCGGGAATATATAATTCACCCCTCCACTTT.

The CDR3 sequence: CASSLPSGGTYEQYF. In DNA form, the CDR3 reads TGTGCCAGCAGCTTGCCTAGCGGGGGAACCTACGAGCAGTACTTC. This rearrangement joins TRBV7-2 to TRBJ2-7, with TRBD2 matching 10 bases. Trimming took 3 bases from V and 2 from J; bases not matched to a gene: 4. This CDR3 has 15 amino acids. The germline V gene has CDR1 SGHTA and CDR2 FQGNSA.

V usage is TRBV6-5 and J usage is TRBJ2-3, with D perhaps assigned TRBD1 or TRBD2 (5 bases each). Germline V gene lookup returns CDR1 MNHEY and CDR2 SVGAGI. This CDR3 has 16 residues. V was pared by 4 bases and J by 1 base, with 15 bases between. CDR3 residues: CASSWGEGTRTDTQYF. In DNA, the CDR3 is TGTGCCAGCAGTTGGGGTGAGGGGACCCGCACAGATACGCAGTATTTT.

The rearrangement uses TRBV7-2 and TRBJ2-5, with D perhaps matching TRBD2 (6 bases). Per germline, CDR1 SGHTA and CDR2 FQGNSA. The CDR3 runs 15 residues. Deletions cut 3 bases from V and 5 bases from J, with 16 bases between. The DNA for the CDR3 is TGTGCCAGCAGCTTGGACGGGGGAAGGCAGGAGACCCAGTACTTC. As protein: CASSLDGGRQETQYF.

J is TRBJ2-1 and V is TRBV7-8; D remains unclear. V was shortened by 1 base and J by 0 bases, with 4 bases between the two germline ends. Germline values: CDR1 SGHVS, CDR2 FQNEAQ. The CDR3 runs 14 residues. This CDR3 is CASSLEFSYNEQFF. The DNA of the CDR3 is TGTGCCAGCAGCTTAGAGTTCTCCTACAATGAGCAGTTCTTC.

The chain is built from TRBV27 and TRBJ2-1; D not certain. Between the trimmed V and J ends, which lost 0 bases and 6 bases, there was a span of 6 bases. CDR1 is MNHEY and CDR2 is SMNVEV in the germline V gene (reference sequence). The CDR3 consists of 13 residues. The CDR3 coding sequence is TGTGCCAGCAGTTTATCCCGGATCAATGAGCAGTTCTTC. Translated, it gives CASSLSRINEQFF.

This rearrangement joins TRBV7-9 to TRBJ2-1; D gene uncertain. Germline CDR1 SEHNR, CDR2 FQNEAQ (reference sequence). The CDR3 spans 12 residues. With 4 bases removed from V and 12 bases from J, the gap between germline ends came to 13 bases. CDR3 sequence (DNA): TGTGCCAGCAGCTCGGACGCGTCGGGGCAGTTCTTC. Amino acids: CASSSDASGQFF.

The rearrangement links TRBV28 to TRBJ2-5; 7 bases align to TRBD2. This CDR3 contains 17 residues. Germline CDR1 is MDHEN and CDR2 is SYDVKM. After removal of 1 base from V and 4 bases from J, the junction contained 12 bases not matched to a gene. CDR3 residues: CASSLSTASGERETQYF. CDR3 bases: TGTGCCAGCAGTTTATCGACGGCTAGCGGAGAACGAGAGACCCAGTACTTC.

The rearrangement uses TRBV12-3 or TRBV12-4 and TRBJ2-2; 12 nucleotides line up with TRBD2. The CDR3 consists of 15 residues. V dropped 4 bases and J dropped 6; count of bases not matched to a gene: 3. CDR3 DNA: TGTGCCAGCAGTTCTAGCGGGGGGGCCTCCGGGGAGCTGTTTTTT. Its translation: CASSSSGGASGELFF.

This clonotype was found a few times. This rearrangement joins TRBV5-4 to TRBJ2-5; TRBD1 might be the D (6 bases). The ends were cut back, 6 bases at V and 2 bases at J, with 14 bases in the middle. CDR1 and CDR2 (germline): SGHNT, YYREEE (reference sequence). This CDR3 has 14 amino acids. The CDR3: CASTQKQGQETQYF. As DNA, the CDR3 is TGTGCCAGCACCCAGAAACAGGGTCAAGAGACCCAGTACTTC.

CDR3 sequence (DNA): TGTGCCAGCAGCGTAGGACGGGGGGGCACCTATTCTGGAAACACCATATATTTT. Protein: CASSVGRGGTYSGNTIYF. This chain connects TRBV9 to TRBJ1-3; weak D call: TRBD1 (6 bases). The CDR3 covers 18 residues. Germline loops: CDR1 SGDLS, CDR2 YYNGEE. The V and J ends lost 0 bases and 1 base respectively, with 17 bases between them.

This clonotype was observed a handful of times. V is TRBV12-3 or TRBV12-4 and J is TRBJ1-2; no clear D. CDR3 length: 13 residues. The V end lost 4 bases, the J end lost 4 bases, and 10 bases lay between the germline ends. In DNA, the CDR3 is TGTGCCAGCAGTTCTCTCACCCTCTATGGCTACACCTTC. It specifies CASSSLTLYGYTF.

The count of this clonotype is one. V gene TRBV5-1 combines with J gene TRBJ2-2; D is unclear. The CDR3 totals 12 residues. The ends were cut back, 0 bases at V and 7 bases at J, with 4 bases in the middle. The germline V gene encodes CDR1 SGHRS and CDR2 YFSETQ. This chain's CDR3 is CASSLADGELFF. CDR3 in DNA: TGCGCCAGCAGCTTGGCGGACGGGGAGCTGTTTTTT.